This T cell receptor beta chain was obtained from a study of control samples from healthy donors and cancer patients. V was pared by 5 bases and J by 8 bases, with 10 bases between. The CDR3 is made up of 12 amino acids. CDR1 SEHNR and CDR2 FQNEAQ come from the germline V gene (reference sequence). This table comes from immunoSEQ multiplex PCR, and its TCRdb copy is limited to in-frame clones, with some not included. Here the sample spans around 170,000 clones, roughly 88% being singletons. The sample taken for sequencing was blood. The chain couples TRBV7-9 to TRBJ2-4; D possibly corresponds to TRBD2 (5 bases). The source of this sequence is a woman in her thirties in good health. CDR3 nucleotides: TGTGCCAGCAGCCCCGCCGGGGACATTCAGTACTTC. Protein product: CASSPAGDIQYF.